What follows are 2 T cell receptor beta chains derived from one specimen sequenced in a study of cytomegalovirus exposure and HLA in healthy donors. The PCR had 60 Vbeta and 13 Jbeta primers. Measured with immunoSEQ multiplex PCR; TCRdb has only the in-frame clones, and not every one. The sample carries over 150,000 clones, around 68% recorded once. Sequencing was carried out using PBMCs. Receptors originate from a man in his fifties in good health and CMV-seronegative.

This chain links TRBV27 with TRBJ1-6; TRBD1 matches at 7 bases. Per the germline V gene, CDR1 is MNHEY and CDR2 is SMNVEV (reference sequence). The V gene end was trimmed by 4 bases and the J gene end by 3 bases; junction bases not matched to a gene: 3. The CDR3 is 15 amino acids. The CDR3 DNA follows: TGTGCCAGCAGTTCTGGACAGGTCTATAATTCACCCCTCCACTTT. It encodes CASSSGQVYNSPLHF.

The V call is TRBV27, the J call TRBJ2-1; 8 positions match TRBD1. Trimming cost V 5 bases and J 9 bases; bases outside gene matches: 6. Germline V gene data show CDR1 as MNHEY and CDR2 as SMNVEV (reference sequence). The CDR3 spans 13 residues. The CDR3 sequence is CASSLGQGAEQFF. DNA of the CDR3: TGTGCCAGCAGTCTCGGACAGGGAGCTGAGCAGTTCTTC.